Below are 32 T cell receptor beta chains sequenced from a single sample in a study of control samples from healthy donors and cancer patients. Clones were sequenced by immunoSEQ multiplex PCR, and TCRdb holds only the in-frame ones, with some missing. The sample carries approximately 150,000 clones, 75% to 95% recorded once. The sample comprised blood. Every receptor here comes from a man younger than 30 in good health.

The V call is TRBV6-1, the J call TRBJ1-3; a weak D match, TRBD1 (5 bases). Trimming left V 2 bases short and J 2 bases short, with 16 bases between. Germline loops: CDR1 MNHNS, CDR2 SASEGT. The length of the CDR3 is 17 residues. This chain's CDR3 is CASSELNWRGAGNTIYF. Written as DNA, the CDR3 is TGTGCCAGCAGTGAATTAAATTGGAGAGGGGCTGGAAACACCATATATTTT.

The CDR3 region is CASRTAQGSYTF. Written as DNA, the CDR3 is TGTGCCAGCAGGACCGCCCAGGGGAGCTACACCTTC. The rearrangement uses TRBV25-1 and TRBJ1-2; D possibly corresponds to TRBD1 (6 bases). The CDR3 contains 12 residues. CDR1 and CDR2 from the germline V gene are MGHDK and SYGVNS. V was cut by 6 bases and J by 9 bases, with 14 bases left in between.

This clone was found once. The chain couples TRBV10-1 to TRBJ2-2, with 7 bases matching TRBD2. V dropped 3 bases and J dropped 5; count of bases not matched to a gene: 9. The CDR3 runs to 16 residues. Germline-derived CDR1 and CDR2 are WNHNN and SYGVQD (reference sequence). The CDR3 nucleotides are TGCGCCAGCAGTGAAATGCCTAGCGGAGGAACCGGGGAGCTGTTTTTT. This sequence encodes CASSEMPSGGTGELFF.

V gene TRBV6-2 or TRBV6-3 combines with J gene TRBJ2-2; D not resolved. This CDR3 has 11 residues. Germline CDR1 is MNHEY and CDR2 is SVGEGT. Trimming stripped 6 bases from V and 6 bases from J, with 5 bases between. The chain's CDR3 is CASSRAGELFF. CDR3 coding DNA: TGTGCCAGCAGCCGAGCCGGGGAGCTGTTTTTT.

The rearrangement links TRBV5-1 to TRBJ1-2, with 8 positions matching TRBD1. Trimming took 2 bases from V and 6 from J; bases not matched to a gene: 24. The germline V gene has CDR1 SGHRS and CDR2 YFSETQ. The CDR3 totals 20 residues. The CDR3 loop reads CASSLEAMGLSPGGEDGYTF. CDR3 coding DNA: TGCGCCAGCAGCTTAGAGGCTATGGGGCTAAGCCCAGGGGGCGAGGATGGCTACACCTTC. The complete variable domain, with remaining parts taken from reference TRBV5-1 and TRBJ1-2, reads KAGVTQTPRYLIKTRGQQVTLSCSPISGHRSVSWYQQTPGQGLQFLFEYFSETQRNKGNFPGRFSGRQFSNSRSEMNVSTLELGDSALYLCASSLEAMGLSPGGEDGYTFGSGTRLTVV.

The chain employs TRBV5-1 and TRBJ1-1; TRBD1 matches at 12 bases. CDR3 length: 17 residues. The trim removed 3 bases at V and 4 bases at J, leaving 10 bases unmatched. Germline loops: CDR1 SGHRS, CDR2 YFSETQ. CDR3 residues: CASSSGTGGAGATEAFF. The CDR3, as DNA: TGCGCCAGCAGCTCCGGGACAGGGGGCGCCGGGGCCACTGAAGCTTTCTTT.

This sequence joins TRBV7-3 and TRBJ2-3; 9 bases match TRBD1. The CDR3 is 14 amino acids. The V segment lost 5 bases and the J segment 5 bases; nucleotides outside the gene matches: 5. CDR1 SGHTA and CDR2 FQGTGA come from the germline V gene. This CDR3 reads CASSTGTGRDTQYF. In nucleotides, the CDR3 is TGTGCCAGCAGCACAGGGACAGGGAGAGATACGCAGTATTTT.

The J gene is TRBJ1-5, the V gene TRBV6-6, with a tentative D call TRBD1 (6 bases). Per germline, CDR1 MNHNY and CDR2 SVGAGI (reference sequence). The CDR3 covers 15 residues. Trimming removed 8 bases at V and 4 bases at J, with 18 bases between. CDR3 protein: CASAGKQGGNQPQHF. As DNA, the CDR3 is TGTGCCAGCGCAGGTAAACAAGGGGGAAATCAGCCCCAGCATTTT.

The J gene is TRBJ2-1, the V gene TRBV29-1; D may be TRBD2 (6 bases). V was pared by 4 bases and J by 6 bases, with 16 bases between. The CDR3 runs to 14 residues. CDR1 SQVTM and CDR2 ANQGSEA come from the germline V gene. The CDR3: CSVAQEGTSNEQFF. The CDR3 DNA reads TGCAGCGTTGCACAGGAGGGGACTTCCAATGAGCAGTTCTTC.

Here the CDR3 DNA reads TGTGCCAGCAGCTTAGATGTTTTTGGGGATCCGCTTAATGAAAAACTGTTTTTT. It specifies CASSLDVFGDPLNEKLFF. This chain connects TRBV11-2 to TRBJ1-4, with D hard to call. Trimming removed 0 bases at V and 4 bases at J, with 18 bases between. CDR1 and CDR2 (germline): SGHAT, FQNNGV. The CDR3 extends over 18 amino acids. Based on the CDR3 plus reference TRBV11-2 and TRBJ1-4, the full variable domain is EAGVAQSPRYKIIEKRQSVAFWCNPISGHATLYWYQQILGQGPKLLIQFQNNGVVDDSQLPKDRFSAERLKGVDSTLKIQPAKLEDSAVYLCASSLDVFGDPLNEKLFFGSGTQLSVL.

V gene TRBV4-1 combines with J gene TRBJ1-1; 7 bases align to TRBD1. Looked up from germline, CDR1 is MGHRA and CDR2 is YSYEKL. V dropped 5 bases and J dropped 1; count of bases not matched to a gene: 4. The CDR3 extends over 14 amino acids. CDR3 amino acids: CASSLDRTNTEAFF. Written as DNA, the CDR3 is TGCGCCAGCAGCTTGGACAGGACGAACACTGAAGCTTTCTTT.

The V and J genes are TRBV19 and TRBJ2-3; 8 bases line up with TRBD1. V shed 4 bases and J 6 bases; nucleotides not matched to a gene: 9. There are 15 residues in the CDR3. Per the germline V gene, CDR1 is LNHDA and CDR2 is SQIVND (reference sequence). CDR3 sequence (DNA): TGTGCCAGTAGTAAAGAAGGCAGGGGGCACGATACGCAGTATTTT. Residues: CASSKEGRGHDTQYF.

This chain joins TRBV28 and TRBJ2-7; D is ambiguous. CDR1 and CDR2 (germline): MDHEN, SYDVKM. The CDR3 totals 15 residues. Deletions cut 6 bases from V and 0 bases from J, with 15 bases between. CDR3 protein: CASRVAGPSSYEQYF. The DNA for the CDR3 is TGTGCCAGCAGAGTGGCCGGGCCTAGCTCCTACGAGCAGTACTTC.

The rearrangement uses TRBV7-2 and TRBJ2-3; 9 bases agree with TRBD1. The CDR3 runs to 18 residues. Germline CDR1 and CDR2: SGHTA and FQGNSA. Trimming took 5 bases from V and 0 from J; bases not matched to a gene: 12. CDR3 residues: CASSARSGTGTSTDTQYF. DNA for the CDR3: TGTGCCAGCAGCGCGAGGAGTGGGACAGGGACTAGCACAGATACGCAGTATTTT.

This chain links TRBV7-9 with TRBJ2-3, with D hard to call. Germline V gene lookup returns CDR1 SEHNR and CDR2 FQNEAQ (reference sequence). CDR3 length: 13 amino acids. The ends were cut back, 4 bases at V and 6 bases at J, with 11 bases in the middle. CDR3: CASSSWSMDTQYF. CDR3 DNA sequence: TGTGCCAGCAGCTCCTGGTCGATGGATACGCAGTATTTT.

The rearrangement joins TRBV4-3 to TRBJ2-3, with a weak D call TRBD2 (5 bases). The CDR3 runs 16 residues. The germline V and J ends were trimmed by 0 bases and 0 bases, with 10 bases remaining between them. Germline V gene lookup returns CDR1 LGHNA and CDR2 YSLEER. The CDR3 region is CASSQDTGSSTDTQYF. In DNA form, the CDR3 reads TGCGCCAGCAGCCAAGATACGGGGTCTAGCACAGATACGCAGTATTTT.

This chain uses TRBV4-3 with TRBJ1-1; possibly TRBD1 for D (5 bases). Trimming pared 0 bases from V and 5 bases from J, leaving 10 bases between. The CDR3 runs to 14 residues. Germline CDR1 is LGHNA and CDR2 is YSLEER. In nucleotides, the CDR3 is TGCGCCAGCAGCCAAGATGGGGGAGAAACTGAAGCTTTCTTT. Protein product: CASSQDGGETEAFF.

The rearrangement joins TRBV19 to TRBJ2-5, with D tentatively TRBD2 (5 bases). The CDR3 is 13 residues long. Germline values: CDR1 LNHDA, CDR2 SQIVND (reference sequence). The V and J ends lost 2 bases and 2 bases respectively, with 6 bases between them. The CDR3 reads CASSIRGQETQYF. In DNA form, the CDR3 reads TGTGCCAGTAGTATACGGGGACAAGAGACCCAGTACTTC.

V usage is TRBV27 and J usage is TRBJ2-5; TRBD2 might be the D (6 bases). CDR3 length equals 15 residues. Germline CDR1 MNHEY, CDR2 SMNVEV (reference sequence). The V and J ends lost 0 bases and 5 bases respectively, with 13 bases between them. CDR3 nucleotides: TGTGCCAGCAGTTTATCCTCAGGGAGGTCGGAGACCCAGTACTTC. Residues: CASSLSSGRSETQYF.

In its sample, this clone was seen a few times. The CDR3 loop is CASSQVQQSLPLHF. DNA for the CDR3: TGCGCCAGCAGCCAAGTACAACAGAGTCTGCCCCTCCACTTT. The chain carries TRBV4-1 and TRBJ1-6, with D unclear. The ends were cut back, 1 base at V and 13 bases at J, with 14 bases in the middle. Germline values: CDR1 MGHRA, CDR2 YSYEKL. The CDR3 is 14 residues long.

The J gene is TRBJ1-1, the V gene TRBV5-1; perhaps TRBD1 as D (5 bases). V was shortened by 0 bases and J by 1 base, with 7 bases between the two germline ends. The CDR3 totals 14 residues. Looked up from germline, CDR1 is SGHRS and CDR2 is YFSETQ. In DNA, the CDR3 is TGCGCCAGCAGCTTGGTTGGGGCGAACACTGAAGCTTTCTTT. This codes for CASSLVGANTEAFF.

The chain joins TRBV9 to TRBJ2-1; 8 bases are a match to TRBD1. The germline V gene encodes CDR1 SGDLS and CDR2 YYNGEE. V shed 0 bases and J 4 bases; nucleotides not matched to a gene: 6. This CDR3 has 16 residues. CDR3 in DNA: TGTGCCAGCAGCGTAGTCTGGCAGGGGGCATACAATGAGCAGTTCTTC. Protein sequence: CASSVVWQGAYNEQFF. The complete variable domain, with remaining parts taken from reference TRBV9 and TRBJ2-1, reads DSGVTQTPKHLITATGQRVTLRCSPRSGDLSVYWYQQSLDQGLQFLIQYYNGEERAKGNILERFSAQQFPDLHSELNLSSLELGDSALYFCASSVVWQGAYNEQFFGPGTRLTVL.

The chain carries TRBV23-1 and TRBJ1-2; D not resolved. TRBV23-1 is known as an ORF, though its function is uncertain. Between the trimmed V and J ends, which lost 0 bases and 2 bases, there was a span of 13 bases. The CDR3 is 16 amino acids. CDR3 nucleotide sequence: TGCGCCAGCAGTCAATCAGGCCCCGTTAAAAACTATGGCTACACCTTC. This sequence encodes CASSQSGPVKNYGYTF.

The genes are TRBV2 and TRBJ1-2, with D possibly being TRBD1 (5 bases). CDR1 and CDR2 (germline): SNHLY, FYNNEI. V lost 1 base and J lost 3, with 15 bases in between. The CDR3 covers 16 residues. CDR3 in DNA: TGTGCCAGCAGTGAAGTGTCAGGACGGGGACACTATGGCTACACCTTC. The encoded protein is CASSEVSGRGHYGYTF.

This chain connects TRBV19 to TRBJ1-5; TRBD1 is a possible D gene (5 bases). Trimming left V 9 bases short and J 3 bases short, with 21 bases between. The CDR3 has 16 residues. CDR1 and CDR2 (germline): LNHDA, SQIVND (reference sequence). The CDR3 region is CASRSRDGRNNQPQHF. In nucleotides, the CDR3 is TGTGCCAGCCGTTCTAGGGACGGACGGAACAATCAGCCCCAGCATTTT.

J is TRBJ2-2 and V is TRBV4-3; D is unclear. The CDR3 sequence is 14 residues long. V lost 0 bases to trimming and J lost 5 bases, with 7 bases between them. In germline, CDR1 is LGHNA, CDR2 YSLEER. CDR3 nucleotide sequence: TGCGCCAGCAGCCAAGATCGGATTACCGGGGAGCTGTTTTTT. Its protein is CASSQDRITGELFF.

The chain carries TRBV6-6 and TRBJ1-5; D ambiguous. The germline CDR1 and CDR2 sequences are MNHNY and SVGAGI (reference sequence). The CDR3 contains 14 residues. The V and J ends lost 5 bases and 0 bases respectively, with 8 bases between them. CDR3 protein: CASSHDYSNQPQHF. Written as DNA, the CDR3 is TGTGCCAGCAGTCATGATTATAGCAATCAGCCCCAGCATTTT.

This chain connects TRBV7-9 to TRBJ1-2; D unclear. This CDR3 is built from 13 residues. Trimming removed 3 bases from V and 3 bases from J, with 8 bases in between. Germline CDR1 and CDR2: SEHNR and FQNEAQ (reference sequence). The chain's CDR3 is CASSFSDHYGYTF. The CDR3 DNA reads TGTGCCAGCAGCTTCTCGGACCACTATGGCTACACCTTC.

The DNA for the CDR3 is TGTGCCAGCAGTTACTCCCAGGGACAGGGGGTCTCACCCCTCCACTTT. Amino acids: CASSYSQGQGVSPLHF. This chain joins TRBV6-6 and TRBJ1-6; 11 bases fit TRBD1. Germline-derived CDR1 and CDR2 are MNHNY and SVGAGI (reference sequence). This CDR3 spans 16 amino acids. With 0 bases clipped from V and 10 bases from J, the junction kept 5 bases outside the gene matches.

The chain links TRBV6-5 to TRBJ1-1, with a possible D match to TRBD1 (5 bases). This CDR3 region has 14 residues. The V end lost 5 bases, the J end lost 5 bases, and 15 bases lay between the germline ends. Germline loops: CDR1 MNHEY, CDR2 SVGAGI. CDR3 DNA: TGTGCCAGCAGTATGAACGGGGGAGAAACTGAAGCTTTCTTT. It encodes CASSMNGGETEAFF.

Only one count was recorded for this clone. The V call is TRBV11-2, the J call TRBJ2-2, with D perhaps matching TRBD2 (7 bases). There are 17 residues in the CDR3. Trimming removed 4 bases at V and 3 bases at J, with 18 bases between. In germline, CDR1 is SGHAT, CDR2 FQNNGV. The CDR3 DNA reads TGTGCCAGCAGCTCCCCGTCGGGGGGCGGGTACACCGGGGAGCTGTTTTTT. Translating gives CASSSPSGGGYTGELFF.

This rearrangement joins TRBV7-8 to TRBJ1-3; no reliable D call. The CDR3 is 15 amino acids. V was pared by 5 bases and J by 3 bases, with 14 bases between. The germline V gene has CDR1 SGHVS and CDR2 FQNEAQ. The CDR3 sequence is CASSPGSGYGNTIYF. The CDR3 coding sequence is TGTGCCAGCAGCCCGGGGTCGGGTTATGGAAACACCATATATTTT.